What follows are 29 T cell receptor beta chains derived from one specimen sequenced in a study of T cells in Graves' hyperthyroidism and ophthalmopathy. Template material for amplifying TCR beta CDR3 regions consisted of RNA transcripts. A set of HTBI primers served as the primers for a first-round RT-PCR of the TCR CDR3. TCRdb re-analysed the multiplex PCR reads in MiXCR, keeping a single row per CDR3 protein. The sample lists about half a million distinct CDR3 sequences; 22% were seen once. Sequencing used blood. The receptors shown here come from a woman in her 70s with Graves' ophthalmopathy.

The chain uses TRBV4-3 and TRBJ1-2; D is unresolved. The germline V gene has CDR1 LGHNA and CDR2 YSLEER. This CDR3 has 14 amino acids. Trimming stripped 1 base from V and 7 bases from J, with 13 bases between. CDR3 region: CASSQGRTDSGYTF. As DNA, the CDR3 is TGCGCCAGCAGCCAAGGTCGGACGGATAGTGGCTACACCTTC.

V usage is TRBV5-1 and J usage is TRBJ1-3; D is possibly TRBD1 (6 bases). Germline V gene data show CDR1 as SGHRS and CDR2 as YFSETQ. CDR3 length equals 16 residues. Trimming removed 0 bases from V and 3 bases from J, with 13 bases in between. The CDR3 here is CASSLAGAQGGNTIYF. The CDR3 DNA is TGCGCCAGCAGCTTGGCAGGGGCGCAGGGTGGAAACACCATATATTTT.

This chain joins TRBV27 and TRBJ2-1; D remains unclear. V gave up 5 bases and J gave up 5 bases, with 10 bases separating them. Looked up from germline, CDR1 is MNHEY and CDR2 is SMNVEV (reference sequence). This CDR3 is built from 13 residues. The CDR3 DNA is TGTGCCAGCAGTCCGCTCTTACACAATGAGCAGTTCTTC. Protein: CASSPLLHNEQFF.

The chain's CDR3 is CASSLERLATYNEQFF. CDR3 DNA sequence: TGTGCCAGCAGCTTAGAAAGACTAGCCACCTACAATGAGCAGTTCTTC. The chain combines TRBV11-2 with TRBJ2-1, with 7 bases that match TRBD2. CDR1 is SGHAT, CDR2 FQNNGV, per germline. There are 16 residues in the CDR3. The V segment lost 0 bases and the J segment 2 bases; nucleotides outside the gene matches: 4.

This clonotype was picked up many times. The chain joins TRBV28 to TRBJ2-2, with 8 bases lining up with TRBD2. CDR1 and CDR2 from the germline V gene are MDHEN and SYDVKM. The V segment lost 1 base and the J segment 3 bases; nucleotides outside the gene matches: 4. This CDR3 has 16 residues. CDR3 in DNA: TGTGCCAGCAGTTTATTGCCTAGCGGGTACACCGGGGAGCTGTTTTTT. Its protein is CASSLLPSGYTGELFF.

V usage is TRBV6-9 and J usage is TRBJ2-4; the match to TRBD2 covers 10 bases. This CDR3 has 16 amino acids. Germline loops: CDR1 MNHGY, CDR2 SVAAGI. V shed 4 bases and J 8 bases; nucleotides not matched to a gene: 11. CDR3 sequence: CASSLPSGRMRDIQYF. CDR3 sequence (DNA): TGTGCCAGCAGTTTACCTAGCGGGAGAATGCGGGACATTCAGTACTTC.

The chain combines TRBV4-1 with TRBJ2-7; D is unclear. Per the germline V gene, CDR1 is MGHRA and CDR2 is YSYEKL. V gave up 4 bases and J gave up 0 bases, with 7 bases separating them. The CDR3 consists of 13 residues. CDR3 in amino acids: CASSRESSYEQYF. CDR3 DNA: TGCGCCAGCAGCCGGGAAAGCTCCTACGAGCAGTACTTC.

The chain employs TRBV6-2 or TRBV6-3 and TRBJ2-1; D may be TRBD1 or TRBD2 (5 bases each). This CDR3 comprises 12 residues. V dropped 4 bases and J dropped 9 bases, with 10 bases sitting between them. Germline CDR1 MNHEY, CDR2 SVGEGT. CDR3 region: CASSSRGAEQFF. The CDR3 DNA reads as TGTGCCAGCAGTTCGAGGGGTGCTGAGCAGTTCTTC.

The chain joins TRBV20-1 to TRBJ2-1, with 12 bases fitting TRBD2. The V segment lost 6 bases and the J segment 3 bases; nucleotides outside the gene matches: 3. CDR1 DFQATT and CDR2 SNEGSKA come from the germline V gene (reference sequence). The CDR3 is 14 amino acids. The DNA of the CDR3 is TGCAGTGCGTGGACTAGCGGGATCTACAATGAGCAGTTCTTC. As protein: CSAWTSGIYNEQFF.

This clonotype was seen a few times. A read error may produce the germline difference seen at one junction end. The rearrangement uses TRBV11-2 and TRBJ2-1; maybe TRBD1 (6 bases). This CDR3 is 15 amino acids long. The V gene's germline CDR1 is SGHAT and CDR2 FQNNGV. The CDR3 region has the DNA TGTGCCAGCACCTTAGGTACAGGGACGGGGAATGAGCAGTTCTTC. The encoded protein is CASTLGTGTGNEQFF.

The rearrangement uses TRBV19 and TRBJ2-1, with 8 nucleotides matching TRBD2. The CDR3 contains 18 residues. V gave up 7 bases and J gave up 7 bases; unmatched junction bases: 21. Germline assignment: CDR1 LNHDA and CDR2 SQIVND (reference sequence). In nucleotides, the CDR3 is TGTGCCAGTAAGAGGGAGGGTGGTAGCGGGATGTCGGGAAATGAGCAGTTCTTC. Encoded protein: CASKREGGSGMSGNEQFF.

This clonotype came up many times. CDR3 in DNA: TGTGCCAGCAGGCGGGGAGGGTACCCGAACACTGAAGCTTTCTTT. This encodes CASRRGGYPNTEAFF. The V call is TRBV6-2 or TRBV6-3, the J call TRBJ1-1; D gene unclear. V shed 6 bases and J shed 1 base, with 15 bases lying between them. Per the germline V gene, CDR1 is MNHEY and CDR2 is SVGEGT. The CDR3 sequence is 15 residues long.

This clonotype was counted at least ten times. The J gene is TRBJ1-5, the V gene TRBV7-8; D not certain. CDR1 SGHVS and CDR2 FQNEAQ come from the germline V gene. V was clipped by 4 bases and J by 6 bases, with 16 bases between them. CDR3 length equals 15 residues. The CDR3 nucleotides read TGTGCCAGCAGCTCGTCCCGGGGTATGGCTCAGCCCCAGCATTTT. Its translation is CASSSSRGMAQPQHF.

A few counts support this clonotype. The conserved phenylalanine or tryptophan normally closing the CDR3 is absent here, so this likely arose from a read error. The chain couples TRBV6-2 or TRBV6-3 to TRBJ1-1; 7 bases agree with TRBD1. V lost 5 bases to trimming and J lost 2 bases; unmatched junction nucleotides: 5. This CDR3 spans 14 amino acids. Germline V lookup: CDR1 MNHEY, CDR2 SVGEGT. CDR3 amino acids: CASSRGGTNTEAFL. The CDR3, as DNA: TGTGCCAGCAGTAGAGGGGGCACAAACACTGAAGCTTTCCTT.

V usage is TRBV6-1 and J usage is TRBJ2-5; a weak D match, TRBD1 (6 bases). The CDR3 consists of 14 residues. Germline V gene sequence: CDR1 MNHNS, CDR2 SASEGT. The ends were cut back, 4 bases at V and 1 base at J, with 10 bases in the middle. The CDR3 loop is CASSADRFQETQYF. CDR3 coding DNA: TGTGCCAGCAGTGCCGACAGGTTCCAAGAGACCCAGTACTTC.

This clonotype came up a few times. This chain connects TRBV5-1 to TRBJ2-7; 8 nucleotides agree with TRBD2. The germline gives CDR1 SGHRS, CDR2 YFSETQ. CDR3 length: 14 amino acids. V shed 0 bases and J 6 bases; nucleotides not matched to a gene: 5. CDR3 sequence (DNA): TGCGCCAGCAGCTTGGCCGGGGGGGGCGGCGAGCAGTACTTC. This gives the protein CASSLAGGGGEQYF.

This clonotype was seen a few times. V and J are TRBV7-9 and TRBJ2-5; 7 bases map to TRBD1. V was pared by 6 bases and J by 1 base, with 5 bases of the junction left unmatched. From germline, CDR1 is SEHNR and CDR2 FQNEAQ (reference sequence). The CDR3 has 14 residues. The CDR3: CASRQGTVQETQYF. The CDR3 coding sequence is TGTGCCAGCAGACAGGGGACAGTCCAAGAGACCCAGTACTTC. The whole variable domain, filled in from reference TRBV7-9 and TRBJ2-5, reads DTGVSQNPRHKITKRGQNVTFRCDPISEHNRLYWYRQTLGQGPEFLTYFQNEAQLEKSRLLSDRFSAERPKGSFSTLEIQRTEQGDSAMYLCASRQGTVQETQYFGPGTRLLVL.

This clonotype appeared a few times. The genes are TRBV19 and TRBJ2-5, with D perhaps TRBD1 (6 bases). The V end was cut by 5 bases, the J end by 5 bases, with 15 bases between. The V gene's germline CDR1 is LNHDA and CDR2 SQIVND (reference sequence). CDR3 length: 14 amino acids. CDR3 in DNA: TGTGCCAGTAGTGAAGCTACAGGGTTGGAGACCCAGTACTTC. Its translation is CASSEATGLETQYF.

CDR3 bases: TGTGCCAGCAGCCAGCTAGGAATCGGCGAGCAGTTCTTC. This translates into CASSQLGIGEQFF. The chain uses TRBV5-6 and TRBJ2-1, with unresolved D. V was shortened by 4 bases and J by 10 bases, with 15 bases between the two germline ends. Germline CDR1 SGHDT, CDR2 YYEEEE. The length of the CDR3 is 13 residues.

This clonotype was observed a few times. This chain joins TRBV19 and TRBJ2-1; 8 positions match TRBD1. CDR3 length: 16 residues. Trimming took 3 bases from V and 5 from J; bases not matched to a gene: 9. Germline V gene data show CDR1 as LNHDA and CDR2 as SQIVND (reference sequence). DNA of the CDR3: TGTGCCAGTAGTATCGCCGGGACAGGAGTGAACAATGAGCAGTTCTTC. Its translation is CASSIAGTGVNNEQFF.

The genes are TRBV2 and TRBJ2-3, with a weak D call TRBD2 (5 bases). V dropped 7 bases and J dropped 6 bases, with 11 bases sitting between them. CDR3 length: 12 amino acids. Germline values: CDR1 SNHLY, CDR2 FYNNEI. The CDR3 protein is CASKPLGDTQYF. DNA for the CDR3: TGTGCCAGCAAACCACTAGGGGATACGCAGTATTTT.

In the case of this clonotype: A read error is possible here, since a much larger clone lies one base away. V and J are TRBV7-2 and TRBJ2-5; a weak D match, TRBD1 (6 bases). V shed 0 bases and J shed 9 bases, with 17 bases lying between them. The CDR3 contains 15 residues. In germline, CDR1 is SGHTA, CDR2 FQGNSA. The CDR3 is CASSLARGVPEAQYF. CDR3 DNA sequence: TGTGCCAGCAGCTTAGCCAGGGGAGTTCCGGAGGCCCAGTACTTC.

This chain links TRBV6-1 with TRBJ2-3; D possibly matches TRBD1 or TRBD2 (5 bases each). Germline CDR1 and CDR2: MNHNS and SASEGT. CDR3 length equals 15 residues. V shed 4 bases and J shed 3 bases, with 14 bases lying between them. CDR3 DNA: TGTGCCAGCAGTGTATGGGGGATTGAGACAGATACGCAGTATTTT. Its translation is CASSVWGIETDTQYF.

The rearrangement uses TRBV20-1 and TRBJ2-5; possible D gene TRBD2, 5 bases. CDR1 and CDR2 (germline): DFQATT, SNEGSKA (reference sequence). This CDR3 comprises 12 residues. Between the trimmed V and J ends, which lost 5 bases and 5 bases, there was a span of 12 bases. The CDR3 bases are TGCAGTGCTCCGACTGGGGAGGAGACCCAGTACTTC. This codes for CSAPTGEETQYF.

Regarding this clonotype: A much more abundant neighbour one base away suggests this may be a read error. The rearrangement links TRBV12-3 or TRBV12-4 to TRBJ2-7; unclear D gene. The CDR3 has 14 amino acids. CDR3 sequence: CASSSWTVSYVQYF. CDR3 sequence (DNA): TGTGCCAGCAGTTCCTGGACGGTCTCCTACGTGCAGTACTTC.

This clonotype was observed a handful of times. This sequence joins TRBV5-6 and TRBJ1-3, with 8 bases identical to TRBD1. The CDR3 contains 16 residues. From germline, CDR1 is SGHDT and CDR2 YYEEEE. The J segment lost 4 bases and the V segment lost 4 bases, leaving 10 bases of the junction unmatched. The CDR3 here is CASSAPTGEDGNTIYF. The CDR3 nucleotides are TGTGCCAGCAGCGCCCCGACAGGGGAGGACGGAAACACCATATATTTT. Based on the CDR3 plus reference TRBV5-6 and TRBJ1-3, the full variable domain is DAGVTQSPTHLIKTRGQQVTLRCSPKSGHDTVSWYQQALGQGPQFIFQYYEEEERQRGNFPDRFSGHQFPNYSSELNVNALLLGDSALYLCASSAPTGEDGNTIYFGEGSWLTVV.

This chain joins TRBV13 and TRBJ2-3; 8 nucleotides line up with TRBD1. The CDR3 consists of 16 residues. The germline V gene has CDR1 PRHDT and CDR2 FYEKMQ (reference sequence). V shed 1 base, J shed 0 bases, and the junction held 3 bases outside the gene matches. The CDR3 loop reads CASSLVRTGSTDTQYF. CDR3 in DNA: TGTGCCAGCAGCTTAGTCCGGACAGGGAGCACAGATACGCAGTATTTT.

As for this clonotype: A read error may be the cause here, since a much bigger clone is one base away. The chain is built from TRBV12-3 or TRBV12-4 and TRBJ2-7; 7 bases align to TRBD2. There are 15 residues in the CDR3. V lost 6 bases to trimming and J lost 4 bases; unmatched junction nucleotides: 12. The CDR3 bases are TGTGCCAGCAGCCGAGGACGGGGGGATTCGTACGAGCAGTACTTC. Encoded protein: CASSRGRGDSYEQYF.

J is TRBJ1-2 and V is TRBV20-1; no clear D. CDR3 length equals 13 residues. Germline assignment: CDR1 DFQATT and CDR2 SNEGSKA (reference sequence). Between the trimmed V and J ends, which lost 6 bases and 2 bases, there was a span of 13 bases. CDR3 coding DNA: TGCAGTGCAACTGACGGACCAAACTATGGCTACACCTTC. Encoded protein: CSATDGPNYGYTF.